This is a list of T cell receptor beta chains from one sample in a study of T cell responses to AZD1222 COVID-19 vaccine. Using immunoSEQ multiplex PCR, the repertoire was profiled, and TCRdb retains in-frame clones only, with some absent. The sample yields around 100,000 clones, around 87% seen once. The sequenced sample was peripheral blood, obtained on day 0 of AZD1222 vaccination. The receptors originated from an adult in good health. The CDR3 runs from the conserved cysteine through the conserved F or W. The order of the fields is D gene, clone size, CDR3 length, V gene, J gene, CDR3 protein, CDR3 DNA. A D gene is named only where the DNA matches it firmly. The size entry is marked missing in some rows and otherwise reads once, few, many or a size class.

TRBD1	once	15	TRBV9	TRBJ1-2	CASSTWTGLSKGYTF	TGTGCCAGCAGCACCTGGACAGGGCTTTCGAAAGGCTACACCTTC
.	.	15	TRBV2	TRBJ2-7	CASSEALEGKGEQYF	TGTGCCAGCAGTGAAGCCCTGGAGGGCAAGGGGGAGCAGTACTTC
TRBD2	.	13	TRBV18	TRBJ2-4	CASSRSGDPFQYF	TGTGCCAGCTCACGTAGCGGGGATCCTTTTCAGTACTTC
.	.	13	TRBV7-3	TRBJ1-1	CASSLTYGTEAFF	TGTGCCAGCAGCTTAACGTACGGCACTGAAGCTTTCTTT
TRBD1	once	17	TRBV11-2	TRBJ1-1	CASRPARGIAGGTEAFF	TGTGCCAGCAGACCCGCGAGGGGGATAGCAGGGGGCACTGAAGCTTTCTTT
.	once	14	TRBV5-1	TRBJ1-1	CASSTFMSNTEAFF	TGCGCCAGCAGCACCTTCATGAGTAACACTGAAGCTTTCTTT
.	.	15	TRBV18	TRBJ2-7	CASSPSREIGYEQYF	TGTGCCAGCTCACCATCCAGGGAAATTGGCTACGAGCAGTACTTC
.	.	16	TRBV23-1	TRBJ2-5	CASPMTFGPWQETQYF	TGCGCCAGTCCTATGACCTTCGGACCTTGGCAGGAGACCCAGTACTTC
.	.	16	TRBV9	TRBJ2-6	CASSPGLNSGANVLTF	TGTGCCAGCAGCCCGGGTCTGAACTCTGGGGCCAACGTCCTGACTTTC
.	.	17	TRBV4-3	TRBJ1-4	CASSQDRGGQPNEKLFF	TGCGCCAGCAGCCAAGATCGGGGTGGACAGCCTAATGAAAAACTGTTTTTT
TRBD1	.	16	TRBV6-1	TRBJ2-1	CASSETLGQGDNEQFF	TGTGCCAGCAGTGAAACCCTGGGACAGGGAGACAATGAGCAGTTCTTC
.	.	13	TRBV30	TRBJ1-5	CAWSVQGNQPQHF	TGTGCCTGGAGTGTCCAGGGCAATCAGCCCCAGCATTTT
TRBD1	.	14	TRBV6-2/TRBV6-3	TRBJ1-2	CASSRGTGGSGYTF	TGTGCCAGCAGTAGAGGGACAGGGGGCTCTGGCTACACCTTC
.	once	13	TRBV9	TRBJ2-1	CASSVDRANEQFF	TGTGCCAGCAGCGTAGACAGGGCCAATGAGCAGTTCTTC
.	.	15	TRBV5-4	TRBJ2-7	CASSDDPQGSYEQYF	TGTGCCAGCAGCGACGACCCACAGGGTTCCTACGAGCAGTACTTC
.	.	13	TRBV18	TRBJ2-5	CASSQGSQETQYF	TGTGCCAGCTCACAAGGCAGCCAAGAGACCCAGTACTTC
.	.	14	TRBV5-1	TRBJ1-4	CASSGIGLNEKLFF	TGCGCCAGCAGCGGTATAGGTCTTAATGAAAAACTGTTTTTT
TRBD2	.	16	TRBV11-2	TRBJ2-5	CASSLRLAGGQETQYF	TGTGCCAGCAGCTTACGACTAGCGGGGGGCCAAGAGACCCAGTACTTC
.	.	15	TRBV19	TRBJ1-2	CASSPGGGANYGYTF	TGTGCCAGTAGCCCTGGGGGAGGAGCTAACTATGGCTACACCTTC
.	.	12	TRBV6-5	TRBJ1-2	CASGEVNYGYTF	TGTGCCAGCGGGGAGGTTAACTATGGCTACACCTTC
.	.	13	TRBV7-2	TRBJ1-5	CASSLGRNQPQHF	TGTGCCAGCAGCTTAGGGCGCAATCAGCCCCAGCATTTT
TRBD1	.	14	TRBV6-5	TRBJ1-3	CASRNRGSGNTIYF	TGTGCCAGCAGGAACAGGGGTTCGGGAAACACCATATATTTT
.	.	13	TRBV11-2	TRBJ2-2	CASSLLRVGELFF	TGTGCCAGCAGCTTATTAAGGGTCGGGGAGCTGTTTTTT
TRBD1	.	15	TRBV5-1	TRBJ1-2	CASSLTGGESYGYTF	TGCGCCAGCAGCCTGACAGGGGGCGAATCCTATGGCTACACCTTC
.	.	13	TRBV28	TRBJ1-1	CASGNSDRSEAFF	TGTGCCAGCGGCAATTCGGACAGATCTGAAGCTTTCTTT
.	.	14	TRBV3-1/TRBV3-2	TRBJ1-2	CASSSRTSLYGYTF	TGTGCCAGCAGCTCCCGGACGTCCCTATATGGCTACACCTTC
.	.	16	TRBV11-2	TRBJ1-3	CASSLRTSLSGNTIYF	TGTGCCAGCAGCTTAAGGACGTCCCTCTCTGGAAACACCATATATTTT
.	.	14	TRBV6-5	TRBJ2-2	CASSSGRATGELFF	TGTGCCAGCAGTTCGGGACGGGCAACCGGGGAGCTGTTTTTT
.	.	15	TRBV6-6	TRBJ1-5	CASSYLRDGNQPQHF	TGTGCCAGCAGTTATCTCAGGGACGGGAATCAGCCCCAGCATTTT
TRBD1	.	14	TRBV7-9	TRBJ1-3	CASSRDSSGNTIYF	TGTGCCAGCAGCCGGGACAGCTCTGGAAACACCATATATTTT
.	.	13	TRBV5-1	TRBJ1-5	CASSLGPSQPQHF	TGCGCCAGCAGCTTGGGACCATCACAGCCCCAGCATTTT
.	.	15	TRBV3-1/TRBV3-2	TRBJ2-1	CASSQLAVGYNEQFF	TGTGCCAGCAGCCAACTAGCTGTTGGGTACAATGAGCAGTTCTTC
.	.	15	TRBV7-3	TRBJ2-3	CASSLGGRLMDTQYF	TGTGCCAGCAGCTTAGGGGGGCGGCTCATGGATACGCAGTATTTT
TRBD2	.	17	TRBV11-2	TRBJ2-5	CASRRPGLAGGRETQYF	TGTGCCAGCAGGAGGCCGGGACTAGCGGGGGGGCGCGAGACCCAGTACTTC
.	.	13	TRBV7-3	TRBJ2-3	CASSLTGSDTQYF	TGTGCCAGCAGCCTGACTGGTTCAGATACGCAGTATTTT
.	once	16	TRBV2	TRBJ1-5	CASSGDVRVFNQPQHF	TGTGCCAGCAGTGGAGACGTTAGGGTCTTCAATCAGCCCCAGCATTTT
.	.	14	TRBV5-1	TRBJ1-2	CASSLDSFNYGYTF	TGCGCCAGCAGCTTGGACTCATTTAACTATGGCTACACCTTC
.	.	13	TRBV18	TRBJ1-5	CASSPNSDQPQHF	TGTGCCAGCTCACCAAATTCGGATCAGCCCCAGCATTTT
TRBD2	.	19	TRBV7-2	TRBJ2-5	CASSSTKTLGGSFEETQYF	TGTGCCAGCAGCTCGACAAAAACCCTCGGCGGGAGTTTCGAAGAGACCCAGTACTTC
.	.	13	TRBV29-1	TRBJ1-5	CSVLIVVGEPQHF	TGCAGCGTCTTGATTGTCGTCGGGGAGCCCCAGCATTTT
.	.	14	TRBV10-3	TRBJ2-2	CAISPQGLDGELFF	TGTGCCATCAGTCCTCAGGGTCTGGACGGGGAGCTGTTTTTT
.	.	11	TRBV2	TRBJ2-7	CASSYGYEQYF	TGTGCCAGCAGTTACGGCTACGAGCAGTACTTC
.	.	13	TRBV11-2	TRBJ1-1	CASSLEGRGKAFF	TGTGCCAGCAGCTTAGAGGGGCGGGGAAAAGCTTTCTTT
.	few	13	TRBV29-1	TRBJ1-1	CSVALMSSTEAFF	TGCAGCGTTGCCTTAATGTCCAGCACTGAAGCTTTCTTT